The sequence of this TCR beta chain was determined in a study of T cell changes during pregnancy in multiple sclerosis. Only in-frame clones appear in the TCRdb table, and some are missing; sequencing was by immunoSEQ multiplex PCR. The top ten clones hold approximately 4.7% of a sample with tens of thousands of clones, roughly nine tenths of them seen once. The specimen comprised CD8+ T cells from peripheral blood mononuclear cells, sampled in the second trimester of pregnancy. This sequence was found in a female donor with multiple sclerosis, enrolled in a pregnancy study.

The CDR3 loop is CASSSGSGGTDTQYF. DNA for the CDR3: TGTGCCAGCAGCTCGGGGTCCGGAGGCACAGATACGCAGTATTTT. The chain recombines TRBV11-3 with TRBJ2-3; D may be TRBD2 (5 bases). The CDR3 has 15 residues. The germline V gene has CDR1 SGHNT and CDR2 YENEEA. V lost 4 bases and J 1 base, leaving 12 bases between the germline ends. Full variable domain (rest looked up from reference TRBV11-3 and TRBJ2-3): EAGVVQSPRYKIIEKKQPVAFWCNPISGHNTLYWYLQNLGQGPELLIRYENEEAVDDSQLPKDRFSAERLKGVDSTLKIQPAELGDSAVYLCASSSGSGGTDTQYFGPGTRLTVL.